Listed below are T cell receptor beta chains from one sample, sequenced in a study of cytomegalovirus exposure and HLA in healthy donors. Profiled with immunoSEQ multiplex PCR; TCRdb holds only in-frame clones, not every one. The table includes 150,000 to 160,000 clones, approximately 80% detected once. Specimen: PBMCs. The receptors come from a woman in her 40s in good health and CMV-seronegative. The CDR3 runs from the conserved cysteine through the conserved F or W. A D gene is named only where the DNA matches it firmly. Expanded clones are given a class, and other clones once, few, many or no size at all.

>-|TRBJ2-2|TRBV1|16|-
CTSSRYGTSFLGELFF
TGCACCAGCAGCCGCTACGGGACTAGTTTTCTCGGGGAGCTGTTTTTT
>-|TRBJ2-5|TRBV29-1|12|-
CSVVTVQETQYF
TGCAGCGTTGTCACAGTTCAAGAGACCCAGTACTTC
>TRBD2|TRBJ2-6|TRBV23-1|18|few
CATLRGGKNRSGANVLTF
TGCGCCACCCTAAGGGGAGGGAAAAATCGCTCTGGGGCCAACGTCCTGACTTTC
>TRBD1|TRBJ1-3|TRBV7-9|14|-
CASSLGWDRDTIYF
TGTGCCAGCAGCTTAGGCTGGGACAGAGACACCATATATTTT
>-|TRBJ2-7|TRBV5-4|16|-
CASSLVGGLTPYEQYF
TGTGCCAGCAGCTTGGTTGGGGGACTCACTCCCTACGAGCAGTACTTC
>-|TRBJ2-7|TRBV14|15|-
CASSQRWGRSYEQYF
TGTGCCAGCAGCCAAAGGTGGGGCAGGTCCTACGAGCAGTACTTC
>-|TRBJ2-1|TRBV7-9|14|-
CASGDTSSYNEQFF
TGTGCCAGCGGGGACACTAGCTCCTACAATGAGCAGTTCTTC
>-|TRBJ2-1|TRBV7-8|13|-
CASGRSSYNEQFF
TGTGCCAGCGGGAGAAGCTCCTACAATGAGCAGTTCTTC
>TRBD1|TRBJ1-4|TRBV4-1|20|-
CASSQTPTGVTIATNEKLFF
TGCGCCAGCAGCCAAACCCCGACAGGGGTCACTATTGCAACTAATGAAAAACTGTTTTTT
>-|TRBJ2-3|TRBV6-5|14|-
CASSLRQATDTQYF
TGTGCCAGCAGTTTACGACAGGCCACAGATACGCAGTATTTT
>-|TRBJ2-6|TRBV21-1|14|-
CASRGIQGANVLTF
TGTGCCAGCCGGGGGATTCAAGGGGCCAACGTCCTGACTTTC
>-|TRBJ2-3|TRBV30|13|-
CAWSVSSRGTQYF
TGTGCCTGGAGTGTATCTAGCCGAGGTACGCAGTATTTT
>TRBD2|TRBJ2-2|TRBV29-1|13|-
CSVGSGTGGELFF
TGCAGCGTTGGGAGCGGGACGGGCGGGGAGCTGTTTTTT
>-|TRBJ2-7|TRBV9|16|-
CASSVGGGAGPYEQYF
TGTGCCAGCAGCGTAGGAGGAGGGGCGGGCCCCTACGAGCAGTACTTC
>TRBD1|TRBJ1-6|TRBV7-8|14|-
CASSRDRGNSPLHF
TGTGCCAGCAGCCGGGACAGGGGGAATTCACCCCTCCACTTT
>-|TRBJ2-7|TRBV5-8|15|-
CASSLGQGMTYEQYF
TGTGCCAGCAGCTTGGGGCAGGGGATGACCTACGAGCAGTACTTC
>TRBD1|TRBJ2-7|TRBV10-2|16|-
CASSDGTGVNSYEQYF
TGCGCCAGCAGTGATGGGACAGGGGTTAATAGCTACGAGCAGTACTTC
>-|TRBJ2-7|TRBV27|14|-
CASSWAQGLREQYF
TGTGCCAGCAGCTGGGCCCAGGGGCTACGCGAGCAGTACTTC
>TRBD2|TRBJ2-3|TRBV11-2|18|-
CASSLDLPTGGFTDTQYF
TGTGCCAGCAGCTTAGATCTCCCAACCGGGGGGTTCACAGATACGCAGTATTTT
>TRBD1|TRBJ2-3|TRBV11-3|16|-
CASSAPGTGLTDTQYF
TGTGCCAGCAGCGCGCCCGGGACAGGGCTGACAGATACGCAGTATTTT
>-|TRBJ2-5|TRBV21-1|16|few
CASSIIQRSGQETQYF
TGTGCCAGCAGCATTATCCAGAGGTCGGGCCAAGAGACCCAGTACTTC
>TRBD1|TRBJ1-4|TRBV27|15|-
CASSISGGADEKLFF
TGTGCCAGCAGTATTTCAGGGGGCGCGGATGAAAAACTGTTTTTT
>-|TRBJ1-2|TRBV5-6|13|once
CASSSRDNYGYTF
TGTGCCAGCAGCTCCCGGGACAATTATGGCTACACCTTC
>TRBD1|TRBJ2-2|TRBV11-3|13|-
CASSQVQGGELFF
TGTGCCAGCAGCCAAGTACAGGGGGGGGAGCTGTTTTTT
>TRBD1|TRBJ2-2|TRBV7-9|15|-
CASSNRGPDTGELFF
TGTGCCAGCAGCAACAGGGGGCCGGACACCGGGGAGCTGTTTTTT
>TRBD1|TRBJ2-5|TRBV5-6|14|-
CASRKGQGVGTQYF
TGTGCCAGCAGAAAGGGACAGGGGGTCGGGACCCAGTACTTC
>-|TRBJ2-1|TRBV14|18|-
CASSQAPRQSHSYNEQFF
TGTGCCAGCAGCCAAGCCCCCCGACAGTCTCACTCCTACAATGAGCAGTTCTTC
>-|TRBJ1-1|TRBV4-1|14|-
CASSPPRKNTEAFF
TGCGCCAGCAGCCCCCCCAGAAAGAACACTGAAGCTTTCTTT
>TRBD2|TRBJ2-5|TRBV5-1|15|-
CASSWGLAGEETQYF
TGCGCCAGCAGCTGGGGACTAGCGGGGGAAGAGACCCAGTACTTC
>-|TRBJ1-1|TRBV6-1|13|few
CASSDRAYTEAFF
TGTGCCAGCAGTGACAGGGCGTACACTGAAGCTTTCTTT
>-|TRBJ1-3|TRBV29-1|16|-
CSTMGGLDNPGNTIYF
TGCAGCACAATGGGGGGACTCGACAACCCTGGAAACACCATATATTTT
>-|TRBJ1-3|TRBV25-1|15|-
CASSESGGLVNTIYF
TGTGCCAGCAGTGAATCGGGGGGGCTCGTAAACACCATATATTTT
>TRBD1|TRBJ1-2|TRBV28|14|-
CASSPPGTGGSYTF
TGTGCCAGCAGCCCCCCGGGGACAGGGGGAAGCTACACCTTC
>-|TRBJ1-5|TRBV6-1|11|-
CASSDHWTVLF
TGTGCCAGCAGTGATCACTGGACAGTATTGTTT
>TRBD2|TRBJ2-1|TRBV2|17|-
CASSDRAGGPPYNEQFF
TGTGCCAGCAGTGATAGAGCGGGGGGGCCACCATACAATGAGCAGTTCTTC
>-|TRBJ2-7|TRBV27|16|-
CASSLKGLGLIYEQYF
TGTGCCAGCAGTTTAAAGGGTTTGGGGCTTATTTACGAGCAGTACTTC
>-|TRBJ2-4|TRBV7-9|17|-
CASSLPPGTVAKNIQYF
TGTGCCAGCAGCTTACCCCCAGGCACAGTAGCCAAAAACATTCAGTACTTC
>-|TRBJ2-5|TRBV2|13|-
CASSRSPEETQYF
TGTGCCAGCAGCCGAAGCCCTGAAGAGACCCAGTACTTC
>TRBD2|TRBJ2-7|TRBV5-1|15|-
CASTRTSGSTYEQYF
TGCGCCAGCACCCGTACTAGCGGGAGTACCTACGAGCAGTACTTC
>-|TRBJ1-1|TRBV19|14|-
CASSRRGVNTEAFF
TGTGCCAGTAGTAGGAGGGGAGTGAACACTGAAGCTTTCTTT
>-|TRBJ1-4|TRBV7-9|15|-
CASSLAWGGREKLFF
TGTGCCAGCAGCTTAGCGTGGGGGGGTCGAGAAAAACTGTTTTTT
>-|TRBJ1-1|TRBV6-6|12|-
CASRTRDIGAFF
TGTGCCAGCAGGACCCGGGACATCGGGGCTTTCTTT
>-|TRBJ2-6|TRBV7-9|16|-
CASSLGEGSGANVLTF
TGTGCCAGCAGCTTAGGTGAGGGCTCTGGGGCCAACGTCCTGACTTTC
>-|TRBJ1-5|TRBV19|15|-
CASSMEAGGNQPQHF
TGTGCCAGTAGCATGGAGGCCGGGGGGAATCAGCCCCAGCATTTT
>-|TRBJ2-3|TRBV5-1|15|-
CASSPTVPTTDTQYF
TGCGCCAGCAGCCCCACGGTACCCACCACAGATACGCAGTATTTT
>-|TRBJ2-7|TRBV2|14|-
CASSPVGLDYEQYF
TGTGCCAGCAGCCCGGTGGGGCTAGACTACGAGCAGTACTTC
>-|TRBJ1-5|TRBV19|14|-
CASSESGGNQPQHF
TGTGCCAGTAGTGAATCAGGGGGCAATCAGCCCCAGCATTTT
>TRBD2|TRBJ2-3|TRBV6-1|15|few
CASSEASGSPDTQYF
TGTGCCAGCAGTGAAGCTAGCGGGAGTCCAGATACGCAGTATTTT
>-|TRBJ1-4|TRBV10-3|15|-
CAISESKSPGEKLFF
TGTGCCATCAGTGAGTCGAAGAGTCCTGGTGAAAAACTGTTTTTT
>-|TRBJ2-1|TRBV27|14|-
CASSLQGSYNEQFF
TGTGCCAGCAGTTTACAGGGATCCTACAATGAGCAGTTCTTC
>-|TRBJ2-7|TRBV5-6|16|-
CASSPPPDSDIYEQYF
TGTGCCAGCAGCCCCCCCCCGGACAGTGATATCTACGAGCAGTACTTC
>TRBD1|TRBJ1-5|TRBV19|17|-
CASSIENRGQSNQPQHF
TGTGCCAGTAGTATAGAGAACAGGGGTCAGAGCAATCAGCCCCAGCATTTT
>TRBD1|TRBJ1-1|TRBV7-9|16|-
CASSSPRRGPRTEAFF
TGTGCCAGCAGCTCCCCCAGGAGGGGGCCGAGGACTGAAGCTTTCTTT
>-|TRBJ1-1|TRBV6-1|15|few
CASEPREGGNTEAFF
TGTGCCAGCGAGCCGAGGGAAGGGGGGAACACTGAAGCTTTCTTT
>TRBD1|TRBJ1-2|TRBV5-4|16|-
CASSLVSGQGQGGYTF
TGTGCCAGCAGCTTGGTGTCGGGACAGGGGCAAGGGGGCTACACCTTC
>TRBD1|TRBJ1-5|TRBV27|15|-
CASSSAGRGLQPQHF
TGTGCCAGCAGTTCGGCCGGGAGGGGGCTGCAGCCCCAGCATTTT
>-|TRBJ1-1|TRBV5-6|13|-
CASSRTGNTEAFF
TGTGCCAGCAGCCGAACAGGGAACACTGAAGCTTTCTTT
>-|TRBJ1-2|TRBV11-2|12|-
CASSLALYGYTF
TGTGCCAGCAGCTTAGCCCTGTATGGCTACACCTTC
>-|TRBJ2-4|TRBV2|13|-
CASEGEIKNIQYF
TGTGCCAGCGAGGGGGAGATCAAAAACATTCAGTACTTC